This T cell receptor (beta chain) stems from a study of T-cell reconstitution after alpha-beta-depleted transplantation in children. The sample holds many counts of this clonotype. In germline, CDR1 is SGHVS, CDR2 FNYEAQ. The ends were cut back, 4 bases at V and 7 bases at J, with 22 bases in the middle. The CDR3 is 16 residues long. It was with unique molecular identifiers that the TCRbeta library was prepared. Using its own MiXCR run on the PCR reads, TCRdb lists one record per CDR3 protein. This sample has about 600,000 distinct CDR3 sequences, with approximately 10% found just once. This TCR came from a human donor who donated a stem cell graft to a child with acute myeloid leukemia. The V call is TRBV7-6, the J call TRBJ1-2; possibly TRBD1 for D (5 bases). The sequencing used PBMCs from the stem cell graft donor, collected from the stem cell graft. CDR3 residues: CASSSGTQVSGGGYTF. CDR3 nucleotide sequence: TGTGCCAGCAGCTCCGGGACGCAAGTGTCTGGCGGTGGCTACACCTTC.